Listed below are T cell receptor beta chains from one sample, sequenced in a study of shared clonotypes between healthy human individuals. Profiled with immunoSEQ multiplex PCR; TCRdb holds only in-frame clones, not every one. This sample has a few million clones, with 92% found just once. The source material was naive CD4+ T cells from PBMCs. The receptors originated from a man aged 18 to 29 in good health. Some clones in this sample may be carry-over from other donors' samples. Each CDR3 is given with its conserved first and last residue. Fields, in order: V gene, D gene, J gene, clone size, CDR3 protein, CDR3 DNA. The D gene is left open where the match is weak. Clone size is stated in some rows and not others, as once, few, many or a class when expanded.

TRBV29-1,.,TRBJ1-2,.,CSVATRGHYGYTF,TGCAGCGTCGCGACACGGGGGCACTATGGCTACACCTTC
TRBV5-4,TRBD1,TRBJ1-1,.,CASSPVQGSNTEAFF,TGTGCCAGCAGCCCCGTACAGGGGTCGAACACTGAAGCTTTCTTT
TRBV9,.,TRBJ2-2,.,CASRRAGVRELFF,TGTGCCAGCAGGCGGGCAGGGGTCCGGGAGCTGTTTTTT
TRBV7-3,.,TRBJ2-3,.,CASSFGPSGGRTDTQYF,TGTGCCAGCAGCTTCGGGCCATCGGGGGGCCGCACAGATACGCAGTATTTT
TRBV15,.,TRBJ2-7,.,CATSAGPYEQYF,TGTGCCACCAGCGCCGGGCCCTACGAGCAGTACTTC
TRBV4-3,.,TRBJ2-1,.,CASSLGNYEGDEQFF,TGCGCCAGCAGCCTAGGGAATTATGAGGGGGATGAGCAGTTCTTC
TRBV27,TRBD1,TRBJ1-5,.,CASSPGQYYYSNQPQHF,TGTGCCAGCAGTCCGGGACAGTATTACTATAGCAATCAGCCCCAGCATTTT
TRBV5-4,.,TRBJ1-2,.,CASTIGQHGYTF,TGTGCCAGCACCATCGGACAGCATGGCTACACCTTC
TRBV7-9,TRBD1,TRBJ1-6,.,CASSSGTGNSPLHF,TGTGCCAGCAGCTCCGGGACAGGAAATTCACCCCTCCACTTT
TRBV28,.,TRBJ2-1,.,CASHPPGGSYNEQFF,TGTGCCAGCCACCCCCCGGGCGGGTCCTACAATGAGCAGTTCTTC
TRBV9,.,TRBJ2-4,.,CASSAQGAKNIQYF,TGTGCCAGCAGCGCCCAGGGGGCCAAAAACATTCAGTACTTC
TRBV28,.,TRBJ1-5,few,CASSLRNQPQHF,TGTGCCAGCAGTTTACGCAATCAGCCCCAGCATTTT
TRBV27,.,TRBJ2-1,.,CASSLPDQTSQFF,TGTGCCAGCAGTTTACCCGACCAGACGAGCCAGTTCTTC
TRBV7-9,.,TRBJ2-1,.,CASSFLRSSYNEQFF,TGTGCCAGCAGCTTTCTGCGGAGCTCCTACAATGAGCAGTTCTTC
TRBV5-6,.,TRBJ2-6,once,CASSPTRGTSGANVLTF,TGTGCCAGCAGCCCGACGAGGGGGACCTCTGGGGCCAACGTCCTGACTTTC
TRBV4-1,TRBD1,TRBJ2-4,.,CASSHGTGGILAKNIQYF,TGCGCCAGCAGCCACGGGACAGGGGGAATTTTAGCCAAAAACATTCAGTACTTC
TRBV27,TRBD1,TRBJ1-1,.,CASSLYASSYRGNTEAFF,TGTGCCAGCAGCTTATACGCCTCAAGTTACAGGGGGAACACTGAAGCTTTCTTT
TRBV6-5,.,TRBJ2-7,.,CASRRVGTSEQYF,TGTGCCAGCAGACGGGTTGGGACAAGTGAGCAGTACTTC
TRBV5-1,.,TRBJ2-3,.,CASSLDIGQNTDTQYF,TGCGCCAGCAGCTTGGACATAGGACAAAACACAGATACGCAGTATTTT
TRBV5-1,.,TRBJ2-7,.,CASSLGNSRPGGEQYF,TGCGCCAGCAGCTTAGGCAACAGTCGGCCGGGTGGGGAGCAGTACTTC
TRBV28,TRBD2,TRBJ2-3,once,CASSRAGGTDTQYF,TGTGCCAGCAGCCGAGCGGGAGGTACAGATACGCAGTATTTT
TRBV7-9,TRBD2,TRBJ2-5,.,CASSHRLAAHQETQYF,TGTGCCAGCAGCCACCGTCTAGCGGCGCACCAAGAGACCCAGTACTTC
TRBV25-1,.,TRBJ1-1,few,CASSNQGHDTEAFF,TGTGCCAGCAGTAACCAGGGACACGACACTGAAGCTTTCTTT
TRBV5-4,TRBD1,TRBJ2-5,.,CASSRNPGQGVETQYF,TGTGCCAGCAGCCGTAACCCGGGACAGGGGGTGGAGACCCAGTACTTC
TRBV11-2,.,TRBJ2-7,.,CASSAARKPYEQYF,TGTGCCAGCAGCGCCGCCAGAAAACCCTACGAGCAGTACTTC
TRBV28,.,TRBJ1-2,.,CASSFRNFNGYTF,TGTGCCAGCAGTTTTCGCAATTTCAATGGCTACACCTTC